These 32 T cell receptor beta chains were all obtained from the same sample, sequenced in a study of multiple sclerosis patients with progressive multifocal leukoencephalopathy. Sample time point: time of PML onset. The method was immunoSEQ multiplex PCR; TCRdb's version includes in-frame clones alone and lacks a portion of them. The repertoire consists of approximately 31,000 clones, with about 90% occurring once and the leading ten covering less than 3.5%. This material consisted of PBMCs, taken from a patient treated with natalizumab. Every receptor here comes from a human donor with progressive multifocal leukoencephalopathy.

The chain is built from TRBV29-1 and TRBJ1-2, with 7 bases identical to TRBD1. The germline V gene has CDR1 SQVTM and CDR2 ANQGSEA. This CDR3 contains 14 residues. Trimming removed 3 bases from V and 6 bases from J; junction bases left unmatched: 10. The CDR3 region has the DNA TGCAGCGTTGATCTCTCCAGGGACAGCCATGGCTACACCTTC. Amino acid sequence: CSVDLSRDSHGYTF.

The J gene is TRBJ2-7, the V gene TRBV5-1; TRBD1 is a possible D gene (8 bases). The germline V and J ends were trimmed by 5 bases and 3 bases, with 18 bases remaining between them. The CDR3 covers 15 residues. From germline, CDR1 is SGHRS and CDR2 YFSETQ. The chain's CDR3 is CASSLNRGGIYEQYF. Written as DNA, the CDR3 is TGCGCCAGCAGTCTCAACAGGGGGGGCATCTACGAGCAGTACTTC.

The chain links TRBV2 to TRBJ1-2; D gene uncertain. From germline, CDR1 is SNHLY and CDR2 FYNNEI. The CDR3 covers 14 residues. V dropped 1 base and J dropped 8 bases, with 14 bases sitting between them. The CDR3 DNA sequence: TGTGCCAGCAGTGAAGTTGATGGTCCAGAAGGCTACACCTTC. Its translation: CASSEVDGPEGYTF.

The chain has TRBV30 and TRBJ2-5; 11 bases match TRBD1. The CDR3 contains 13 residues. V gave up 5 bases and J gave up 7 bases; unmatched junction bases: 6. Germline V gene lookup returns CDR1 GTSNPN and CDR2 SVGIG (reference sequence). CDR3: CAWGDRGYGTQYF. CDR3 bases: TGTGCCTGGGGGGACAGGGGGTACGGGACCCAGTACTTC.

The chain couples TRBV5-1 to TRBJ2-7; no clear D gene. With 1 base removed from V and 0 bases from J, the gap between germline ends came to 14 bases. Germline loops: CDR1 SGHRS, CDR2 YFSETQ. This CDR3 spans 16 amino acids. CDR3 nucleotide sequence: TGCGCCAGCAGCTTGTTGGGCGGATCGACCTCCTACGAGCAGTACTTC. It codes for CASSLLGGSTSYEQYF.

About this clone itself: One junction end disagrees with the germline gene, perhaps due to a read error. Other DNA sequences from this sample encode an identical CDR3 as well. The rearrangement links TRBV15 to TRBJ1-1; D gene uncertain. The CDR3 has 13 residues. Germline CDR1 and CDR2: LNHNV and YYDKDF (reference sequence). This CDR3 is CASRHIVNTEAFF. CDR3 nucleotides: TGTGCCTCTCGACATATTGTGAACACTGAAGCCTTCTTT.

In this sample, this clone turned up a few times. The rearrangement uses TRBV19 and TRBJ1-2, with 8 bases matching TRBD1. Germline loops: CDR1 LNHDA, CDR2 SQIVND (reference sequence). The CDR3 runs to 13 residues. V shed 6 bases, J shed 5 bases, and the junction held 5 bases outside the gene matches. CDR3 sequence: CASRDRGAYGYTF. The CDR3 DNA reads TGTGCCAGTAGAGACAGGGGTGCTTATGGCTACACCTTC.

The J gene is TRBJ1-2, the V gene TRBV5-1; D unresolved. Between the trimmed V and J ends, which lost 0 bases and 3 bases, there was a span of 9 bases. The CDR3 sequence is 14 residues long. In germline, CDR1 is SGHRS, CDR2 YFSETQ. CDR3 coding DNA: TGCGCCAGCAGCTTGGCCGAGACTGACTATGGCTACACCTTC. This codes for CASSLAETDYGYTF.

This clone has a single count. The rearrangement uses TRBV2 and TRBJ1-2, with no clear D. Trimming left V 6 bases short and J 5 bases short, with 16 bases between. This CDR3 region has 14 residues. From germline, CDR1 is SNHLY and CDR2 FYNNEI. The DNA for the CDR3 is TGTGCCAGCAGCCCCATTGTGGCGGCGTATGGCTACACCTTC. This encodes CASSPIVAAYGYTF.

This rearrangement joins TRBV15 to TRBJ1-1; D is unresolved. The CDR3 has 14 residues. Germline loops: CDR1 LNHNV, CDR2 YYDKDF (reference sequence). Trimming pared 0 bases from V and 2 bases from J, leaving 7 bases between. The CDR3 is CATSRDAGNTEAFF. The CDR3 DNA sequence: TGTGCCACCAGCAGAGATGCGGGAAACACTGAAGCTTTCTTT. Full variable domain (outside the CDR3, taken from reference TRBV15 and TRBJ1-1): DAMVIQNPRYQVTQFGKPVTLSCSQTLNHNVMYWYQQKSSQAPKLLFHYYDKDFNNEADTPDNFQSRRPNTSFCFLDIRSPGLGDTAMYLCATSRDAGNTEAFFGQGTRLTVV.

The genes are TRBV14 and TRBJ2-1, with 10 bases lining up with TRBD2. Looked up from germline, CDR1 is SGHDN and CDR2 is FVKESK. V lost 0 bases, J lost 0 bases, and 14 bases stayed unmatched. CDR3 length equals 21 residues. The CDR3 DNA sequence: TGTGCCAGCAGCCAAGATGAGGCGCGGCTAGCGGGAGATCCCTCCTACAATGAGCAGTTCTTC. Its protein product is CASSQDEARLAGDPSYNEQFF.

V and J are TRBV5-8 and TRBJ1-5, with D tentatively TRBD1 (5 bases). Germline CDR1 reads SGHTS; CDR2 reads YDEGEE. V was trimmed by 1 base and J by 5 bases, leaving 16 bases between them. The CDR3 sequence is 16 residues long. CDR3 in amino acids: CASSLFWGRTHQPQHF. For the CDR3, the DNA is TGTGCCAGCAGCTTGTTCTGGGGCAGGACCCATCAGCCCCAGCATTTT.

The rearrangement uses TRBV27 and TRBJ2-7; 9 bases agree with TRBD2. Losses at the gene ends were 8 bases for V and 2 bases for J; bases not matched to a gene: 19. Per germline, CDR1 MNHEY and CDR2 SMNVEV (reference sequence). The CDR3 contains 18 residues. CDR3 sequence: CASSSAGTRTSVPYEQYF. The CDR3 nucleotides are TGTGCCAGCTCCTCCGCGGGCACCAGGACTAGCGTGCCCTACGAGCAGTACTTC.

The chain employs TRBV5-1 and TRBJ2-3; 7 nucleotides line up with TRBD2. The V gene's germline CDR1 is SGHRS and CDR2 YFSETQ. This CDR3 spans 14 amino acids. J gave up 0 bases and V 3 bases, and 1 base lay outside the gene matches. The DNA of the CDR3 is TGCGCCAGCAGCTCTAGCGGAAGCACAGATACGCAGTATTTT. Residues: CASSSSGSTDTQYF.

This clone was counted only a few times. The chain joins TRBV12-5 to TRBJ1-1; D unresolved. Looked up from germline, CDR1 is LGHNT and CDR2 is FRNRAP. The CDR3 is 11 amino acids. V dropped 6 bases and J dropped 4 bases, with 6 bases sitting between them. The CDR3 sequence is CASGLRTEAFF. CDR3 nucleotide sequence: TGTGCTAGTGGCCTCCGCACTGAAGCTTTCTTT.

The chain carries TRBV7-2 and TRBJ1-1; weak D call: TRBD1 (6 bases). Trimming took off 5 bases at V and 1 base at J, with 17 bases between the two ends. The CDR3 is made up of 16 amino acids. Germline V gives CDR1 SGHTA, CDR2 FQGNSA. The CDR3: CASSLTGSQGNTEAFF. The CDR3 region has the DNA TGTGCCAGCAGCCTAACAGGGAGCCAGGGGAACACTGAAGCTTTCTTT.

The DNA for the CDR3 is TGTGCCAGCACCAAACAGAGCTATGGCTACACCTTC. It yields the protein CASTKQSYGYTF. The chain is built from TRBV7-2 and TRBJ1-2; D is unresolved. The V end was cut by 7 bases, the J end by 4 bases, with 10 bases between. CDR3 size: 12 residues. From germline, CDR1 is SGHTA and CDR2 FQGNSA.

The genes are TRBV7-9 and TRBJ2-4, with a tentative D call TRBD1 (5 bases). Germline V gene sequence: CDR1 SEHNR, CDR2 FQNEAQ (reference sequence). The CDR3 covers 12 residues. Trimming removed 4 bases from V and 7 bases from J, with 8 bases in between. The CDR3 coding sequence is TGTGCCAGCAGCTGGCGACAGAACATTCAGTACTTC. Translating it yields CASSWRQNIQYF.

The chain uses TRBV5-1 and TRBJ1-5, with 7 bases that match TRBD1. The V and J ends lost 0 bases and 5 bases, in that order; junction bases with no gene match: 5. Germline V gene sequence: CDR1 SGHRS, CDR2 YFSETQ. This CDR3 contains 15 residues. The CDR3 coding sequence is TGCGCCAGCAGCTTGGCCGGGACAGTACATCAGCCCCAGCATTTT. Protein sequence: CASSLAGTVHQPQHF.

This clone showed up just a few times. The V and J genes are TRBV19 and TRBJ2-1; 12 nucleotides align to TRBD1. The germline CDR1 and CDR2 sequences are LNHDA and SQIVND (reference sequence). The CDR3 sequence is 16 residues long. The V segment lost 7 bases and the J segment 7 bases; nucleotides outside the gene matches: 11. The CDR3 region has the DNA TGTGCCAGTATGGCAATTGGGACAGGGGGCAGGAATGAGCAGTTCTTC. Translated: CASMAIGTGGRNEQFF.

In its sample, this clone was seen once. The chain has TRBV7-3 and TRBJ2-1; TRBD2 agrees at 12 bases. The CDR3 sequence is 15 residues long. Germline V gene lookup returns CDR1 SGHTA and CDR2 FQGTGA. V was pared by 5 bases and J by 7 bases, with 6 bases of the junction left unmatched. In DNA, the CDR3 is TGTGCCAGCAGCCCCGGACTAGCGGGATATAATGAGCAGTTCTTC. Encoded protein: CASSPGLAGYNEQFF.

This clone was detected only once. This chain connects TRBV29-1 to TRBJ1-1; weak D call: TRBD1 (5 bases). This CDR3 is 11 amino acids long. The V end was cut by 7 bases, the J end by 7 bases, with 13 bases between. Germline V gene lookup returns CDR1 SQVTM and CDR2 ANQGSEA. CDR3 sequence reads: CSAPGRFEAFF. The CDR3 coding sequence is TGCAGCGCCCCGGGGCGCTTTGAAGCTTTCTTT. The entire variable domain, with the rest obtained from reference TRBV29-1 and TRBJ1-1, is as follows: SAVISQKPSRDICQRGTSLTIQCQVDSQVTMMFWYRQQPGQSLTLIATANQGSEATYESGFVIDKFPISRPNLTFSTLTVSNMSPEDSSIYLCSAPGRFEAFFGQGTRLTVV.

The chain joins TRBV7-9 to TRBJ2-2, with 10 positions matching TRBD1. This CDR3 is built from 15 residues. With V trimmed by 2 bases and J by 6 bases, 3 bases remained unmatched. The germline V gene encodes CDR1 SEHNR and CDR2 FQNEAQ (reference sequence). This chain's CDR3 is CASSLFDRGPGELFF. The DNA for the CDR3 is TGTGCCAGCAGCTTATTTGACAGGGGGCCCGGGGAGCTGTTTTTT.

V gene TRBV19 combines with J gene TRBJ2-1; 9 bases fit TRBD2. V lost 4 bases to trimming and J lost 0 bases; unmatched junction nucleotides: 4. In germline, CDR1 is LNHDA, CDR2 SQIVND (reference sequence). The CDR3 is made up of 16 amino acids. The CDR3 bases are TGTGCCAGTAGTAGGACTAGCGACAGCTCCTACAATGAGCAGTTCTTC. The encoded protein is CASSRTSDSSYNEQFF.

The rearrangement uses TRBV11-1 and TRBJ1-2; 10 bases are a match to TRBD1. V trimming: 5 bases; J trimming: 3 bases; junction bases outside the gene matches: 9. Germline-derived CDR1 and CDR2 are SGHAT and FQDESV (reference sequence). This CDR3 comprises 16 residues. The CDR3 bases are TGTGCCAGCAGCCAAGTCGGGACAGGGGACGACTATGGCTACACCTTC. Translation: CASSQVGTGDDYGYTF.

The chain couples TRBV11-3 to TRBJ2-2; D unclear. The CDR3 loop spans 18 amino acids. The V gene's germline CDR1 is SGHNT and CDR2 YENEEA. V was trimmed by 4 bases and J by 2 bases, leaving 20 bases between them. CDR3 DNA sequence: TGTGCCAGCAGCTCTCACCCTGGACCCAATGCTAACACCGGGGAGCTGTTTTTT. It translates to CASSSHPGPNANTGELFF.

The J gene is TRBJ2-7, the V gene TRBV7-2; the D is unclear. Trimming took 1 base from V and 4 from J, leaving 5 bases between them. The CDR3 contains 12 residues. Germline V gives CDR1 SGHTA, CDR2 FQGNSA. The CDR3 coding sequence is TGTGCCAGCAGCTTAGACGCATACGAGCAGTACTTC. This encodes CASSLDAYEQYF.

This clone was counted between two and nine times. This rearrangement joins TRBV7-2 to TRBJ2-1, with TRBD2 matching 8 bases. CDR3 length: 16 amino acids. Per the germline V gene, CDR1 is SGHTA and CDR2 is FQGNSA. The V and J ends lost 1 base and 4 bases, in that order; junction bases with no gene match: 6. The CDR3 is CASSLDWRGEYNEQFF. DNA for the CDR3: TGTGCCAGCAGCTTAGACTGGCGGGGGGAATACAATGAGCAGTTCTTC. The variable domain in full, with the rest retrieved from reference TRBV7-2 and TRBJ2-1, is GAGVSQSPSNKVTEKGKDVELRCDPISGHTALYWYRQSLGQGLEFLIYFQGNSAPDKSGLPSDRFSAERTGGSVSTLTIQRTQQEDSAVYLCASSLDWRGEYNEQFFGPGTRLTVL.

The chain combines TRBV5-4 with TRBJ2-5, with 11 bases lining up with TRBD2. Germline V CDR1 and CDR2: SGHNT, YYREEE (reference sequence). The CDR3 loop spans 17 amino acids. J was trimmed by 7 bases and V by 4 bases; bases with no gene match: 15. The CDR3 DNA follows: TGTGCCAGCAGCCCCCGGACTAGCGGGCTCCCGGGAGGGACCCAGTACTTC. Its translation is CASSPRTSGLPGGTQYF.

About this clone itself: The sample has other DNA sequences that encode this CDR3 too. This chain uses TRBV2 with TRBJ1-3; tentative D call: TRBD1 (6 bases). The V gene's germline CDR1 is SNHLY and CDR2 FYNNEI. CDR3 length equals 17 residues. V was clipped by 4 bases and J by 4 bases, with 20 bases between them. CDR3 coding DNA: TGTGCCAGCAGTGCCCCTCGGGGGGGCAAGGGGGGAAACACCATATATTTT. Translating gives CASSAPRGGKGGNTIYF.

The chain links TRBV5-4 to TRBJ1-2; D unclear. V was cut by 4 bases and J by 5 bases, with 15 bases left in between. CDR3 length equals 14 residues. The V gene's germline CDR1 is SGHNT and CDR2 YYREEE (reference sequence). The CDR3 bases are TGTGCCAGCAGCGAGACGGGGATTTCTTATGGCTACACCTTC. Encoded protein: CASSETGISYGYTF.

The chain has TRBV5-4 and TRBJ1-1; TRBD1 might be the D (5 bases). The germline V and J ends were trimmed by 0 bases and 1 base, with 10 bases remaining between them. The CDR3 spans 15 residues. Germline loops: CDR1 SGHNT, CDR2 YYREEE (reference sequence). The CDR3 region is CASSLAERGNTEAFF. CDR3 nucleotide sequence: TGTGCCAGCAGCTTGGCGGAAAGGGGGAACACTGAAGCTTTCTTT. The variable domain in full, completed from reference TRBV5-4 and TRBJ1-1, reads ETGVTQSPTHLIKTRGQQVTLRCSSQSGHNTVSWYQQALGQGPQFIFQYYREEENGRGNFPPRFSGLQFPNYSSELNVNALELDDSALYLCASSLAERGNTEAFFGQGTRLTVV.